The T cell receptor (beta chain) under discussion was sequenced for a study of blood T cells in healthy people across ages. The CDR3 length is 14 residues. The germline V gene has CDR1 MNHEY and CDR2 SVGAGI. V lost 4 bases and J 2 bases, leaving 10 bases between the germline ends. It was with a sample-barcoded 5' primer and a J-beta primer mix that a second PCR of about 7 to 12 cycles was run. Every single cDNA molecule received a tag from a template-switch adaptor with 12 random nucleotides. At least 2.5 million CDR3-containing paired-end reads were obtained per sample. A single record per CDR3 protein comes from TCRdb applying MiXCR to the 5' RACE reads. The table lists 1.4 million or so distinct CDR3 sequences, roughly two fifths of them singletons.

The V gene is TRBV6-5, the J gene TRBJ2-3, with no clear D. The sequencing input was blood. The receptor comes from a woman under 30 in good health. The CDR3 DNA is TGTGCCAGCAGTTTCTTTCCCGACACAGATACGCAGTATTTT. This gives the protein CASSFFPDTDTQYF.